The next 2 T cell receptor beta chains were all read from a single sample in a study of CD8+ T cells in alopecia areata. Treatment given: oral pan-JAK inhibitor, 5-10 mg twice daily. The sequencing template was cDNA reverse transcribed from extracted RNA. Profiled with immunoSEQ multiplex PCR; TCRdb holds only in-frame clones, not every one. The sample has some 180,000 clones; around 49% are singletons. Sequences were derived from CD8+ T cells sorted from blood, sampled at week 52, from a patient treated with tofacitinib. The receptors shown here come from a human donor with alopecia areata.

This clone has more than one count but fewer than ten. The chain joins TRBV6-5 to TRBJ1-2; maybe TRBD1 (5 bases). Germline V gene data show CDR1 as MNHEY and CDR2 as SVGAGI. Between the trimmed V and J ends, which lost 5 bases and 8 bases, there was a span of 12 bases. This CDR3 is built from 12 residues. Here the CDR3 reads CASSGGGAGYTF. CDR3 nucleotides: TGTGCCAGCAGTGGTGGAGGGGCCGGCTACACCTTC.

About this clone itself: The germline gene is not matched at one end of the junction; a read error may be the cause. The chain combines TRBV13 with TRBJ2-5; maybe TRBD2 (5 bases). Germline loops: CDR1 PRHDT, CDR2 FYEKMQ (reference sequence). The CDR3 runs 13 residues. For the CDR3, the DNA is TGTGCCAGCAGCGTAGGAGGCGAAGAGACCCAGTACTTC. It specifies CASSVGGEETQYF.